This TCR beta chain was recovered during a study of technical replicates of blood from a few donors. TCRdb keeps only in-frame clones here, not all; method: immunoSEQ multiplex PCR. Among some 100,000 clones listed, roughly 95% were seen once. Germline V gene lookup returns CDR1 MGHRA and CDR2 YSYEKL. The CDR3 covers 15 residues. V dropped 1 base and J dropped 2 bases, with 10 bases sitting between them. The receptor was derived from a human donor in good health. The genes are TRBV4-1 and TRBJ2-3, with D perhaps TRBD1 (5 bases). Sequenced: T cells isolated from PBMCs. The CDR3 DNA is TGCGCCAGCAGCCAAGTAGGGGCGTTCACAGATACGCAGTATTTT. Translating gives CASSQVGAFTDTQYF.